This T cell receptor (beta chain) is drawn from a study of cytomegalovirus exposure and HLA in healthy donors. Overall study: The study's early data release held tens of millions of unique TCRs from HLA-typed donors.

Study-level findings and limits: It has been reported that TCR beta sequences accurately predicted the HLA-A and HLA-B alleles of most subjects.

Details on this clone: Antigen: not known.

Both 60 Vbeta primers and 13 Jbeta primers went into the PCR. The data were produced by immunoSEQ multiplex PCR, yet TCRdb's version contains in-frame clones alone and is incomplete. The repertoire consists of around 190,000 clones, with over 60% occurring once and the leading ten covering roughly 5%. Despite likely unrecorded immune exposures, the donors were nominally healthy at the time of sampling. The sequencing sample was made of PBMCs. This TCR was recovered from a man aged 40-49 years in good health and CMV-seronegative.

CDR3 region: CASGGVEGREGNTEAFF. Written as DNA, the CDR3 is TGTGCCAGCGGCGGGGTGGAGGGCCGAGAGGGGAACACTGAAGCTTTCTTT. This chain links TRBV9 with TRBJ1-1; D remains unclear. The CDR3 has 17 residues. In germline, CDR1 is SGDLS, CDR2 YYNGEE. V was pared by 7 bases and J by 1 base, with 23 bases between. The whole variable domain, remainder taken from reference TRBV9 and TRBJ1-1, is DSGVTQTPKHLITATGQRVTLRCSPRSGDLSVYWYQQSLDQGLQFLIQYYNGEERAKGNILERFSAQQFPDLHSELNLSSLELGDSALYFCASGGVEGREGNTEAFFGQGTRLTVV.